The clone carrying this T cell receptor beta chain was observed once. The data are from a study of shared clonotypes between healthy human individuals. TCRdb keeps only in-frame clones here, not all; method: immunoSEQ multiplex PCR. The sample includes about 1,800,000 clones, around 96% of them seen just once. Only CD45RO-negative cells positively selected for CCR7 counted as naive CD8 cells, so terminally differentiated effector memory CD45RA+ cells were excluded. The CDR3 totals 15 residues. Sequencing was performed on naive CD8+ T cells sorted from blood. The rearrangement uses TRBV21-1 and TRBJ2-7; the table calls TRBD2, which could not be checked here. TRBV21-1 is designated a pseudogene. The sequence came from a man aged 18-30 years in good health. The CDR3 DNA sequence: TGTGCCAGCATCGCGACTAGCGGGAGCTCCTACGAGCAGTACTTC. Protein: CASIATSGSSYEQYF.